This T cell receptor (beta chain) is drawn from a study of early T cells in non-severe SARS-CoV-2 infection. Broader study findings: Matching results from VDJdb favored anti-spike CD8 responses, leaving private and CD4 specificities undetected.

V shed 4 bases and J shed 0 bases, with 14 bases lying between them. CDR1 is PRHDT and CDR2 is FYEKMQ in the germline V gene (reference sequence). This CDR3 has 16 amino acids. As part of library construction, unique molecular identifiers were attached to individual cDNA molecules. TCRdb fed the 5' RACE reads into MiXCR, producing one record per CDR3 protein. The sample shows some 25,000 distinct CDR3 sequences, around 5.9% of them seen only once. This clonotype has a count of ten or more. What it binds is unknown. V usage is TRBV13 and J usage is TRBJ2-3; D is possibly TRBD1 (6 bases). The source of this sequence is an adult who was a healthcare worker with PCR-confirmed SARS-CoV-2 infection or an uninfected control (not recorded which). The sequenced sample consisted of whole blood. The CDR3 nucleotides read TGTGCCAGCAGCTCTGAGGAGGACAGAAGCACAGATACGCAGTATTTT. Protein: CASSSEEDRSTDTQYF.